This T cell receptor (beta chain) was sequenced in a study of identifying expanded T cells in peripheral blood. Assay used: immunoSEQ multiplex PCR; TCRdb lists only in-frame clones, some missing. This table holds more than 80,000 clones, about 87% found once. The sequence was obtained from a person aged 18 to 75 in good health. The sequenced sample was blood.

The chain's CDR3 is CASSFHTGELFF. CDR3 coding DNA: TGTGCCAGCAGTTTTCACACCGGGGAGCTGTTTTTT. This sequence joins TRBV27 and TRBJ2-2, with unresolved D. Trimming removed 3 bases at V and 3 bases at J, with 2 bases between. The germline CDR1 and CDR2 sequences are MNHEY and SMNVEV (reference sequence). This CDR3 has 12 amino acids.